This T cell receptor beta chain is from a study of blood T cell repertoires in COVID-19. The overall study: The origin of the acute and convalescent COVID-19 samples was the United States, Italy and Spain.

Some clones are missing from TCRdb's copy, which holds only in-frame ones; the method was immunoSEQ multiplex PCR. The profile shows about 270,000 clones, 88% of them singletons. Adults between about 18 and 89 years of age took part from fewer than 30 US areas. Per germline, CDR1 SGHRS and CDR2 YFSETQ. V was trimmed by 0 bases and J by 3 bases, leaving 9 bases between them. This CDR3 spans 14 amino acids. Sequences were obtained from PBMCs or T cells enriched from blood (not recorded which). The chain employs TRBV5-1 and TRBJ1-2; D is unresolved. This clonotype was sampled from a woman in her forties or fifties who had recovered from COVID-19. CDR3 protein: CASSLVGADYGYTF. The CDR3, as DNA: TGCGCCAGCAGCTTGGTGGGCGCTGACTATGGCTACACCTTC. Full variable domain (rest looked up from reference TRBV5-1 and TRBJ1-2): KAGVTQTPRYLIKTRGQQVTLSCSPISGHRSVSWYQQTPGQGLQFLFEYFSETQRNKGNFPGRFSGRQFSNSRSEMNVSTLELGDSALYLCASSLVGADYGYTFGSGTRLTVV.